The 3 T cell receptor beta chains below all came from one sample that was sequenced in a study of cytomegalovirus exposure and HLA in healthy donors. PCR primers comprised 60 Vbeta and 13 Jbeta primers. TCRdb's copy holds only in-frame clones and misses some; the assay was immunoSEQ multiplex PCR. The table shows over 100,000 clones, with roughly 75% occurring only once. The sequenced sample consisted of PBMCs. The receptors stem from a man younger than 40 in good health and CMV-seronegative.

The chain combines TRBV2 with TRBJ1-4, with D possibly matching TRBD1 (5 bases). Looked up from germline, CDR1 is SNHLY and CDR2 is FYNNEI. The CDR3 is 14 residues long. Trimming cost V 10 bases and J 3 bases, with 15 bases left between them. The CDR3 sequence is CAIYQGTANEKLFF. The CDR3 bases are TGTGCCATATATCAGGGTACAGCTAATGAAAAACTGTTTTTT.

This sequence joins TRBV19 and TRBJ1-5; no firm D call. The CDR3 length is 17 residues. Germline lookup yields CDR1 LNHDA and CDR2 SQIVND (reference sequence). V gave up 3 bases and J gave up 3 bases, with 18 bases separating them. The CDR3 loop is CASSIRGKGGFNQPQHF. CDR3 bases: TGTGCCAGTAGTATCCGAGGGAAAGGAGGGTTCAATCAGCCCCAGCATTTT. The full variable domain, completed using reference TRBV19 and TRBJ1-5, is DGGITQSPKYLFRKEGQNVTLSCEQNLNHDAMYWYRQDPGQGLRLIYYSQIVNDFQKGDIAEGYSVSREKKESFPLTVTSAQKNPTAFYLCASSIRGKGGFNQPQHFGDGTRLSIL.

This clone turned up a few times. The chain couples TRBV27 to TRBJ2-1; the D is unclear. Trimming stripped 4 bases from V and 0 bases from J, with 10 bases between. Germline CDR1 MNHEY, CDR2 SMNVEV (reference sequence). The CDR3 loop spans 15 amino acids. Here the CDR3 DNA reads TGTGCCAGCAGTTGGTATTCGAGCTCCTACAATGAGCAGTTCTTC. Its translation: CASSWYSSSYNEQFF.